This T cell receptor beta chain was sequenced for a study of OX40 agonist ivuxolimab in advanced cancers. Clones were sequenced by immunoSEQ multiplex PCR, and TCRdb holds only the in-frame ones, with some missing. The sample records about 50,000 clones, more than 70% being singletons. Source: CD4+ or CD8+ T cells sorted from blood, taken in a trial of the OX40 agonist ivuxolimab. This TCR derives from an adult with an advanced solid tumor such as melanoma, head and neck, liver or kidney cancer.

The CDR3 here is CASSPGRDRGWDTQYF. CDR3 DNA: TGTGCCAGCTCACCAGGCCGGGACAGGGGCTGGGATACGCAGTATTTT. The genes are TRBV18 and TRBJ2-3; TRBD1 matches 10 bases. Per germline, CDR1 KGHSH and CDR2 LQKENI. V gave up 2 bases and J gave up 6 bases; unmatched junction bases: 8. CDR3 size: 16 residues.